This is a list of T cell receptor beta chains from one sample in a study of T-cell memory formation after mild COVID-19. TCRdb ran MiXCR on the 5' RACE reads and lists one entry per CDR3 protein. The repertoire holds around 150,000 distinct CDR3 sequences, approximately 15% seen once, with 13% to 15% in the top ten. Material for sequencing was PBMCs or a T cell subset sorted from them (not recorded which). These receptors all come from an adult woman who had mild COVID-19 (a few samples of this study predate the infection). Cell type and time point are not known. Each CDR3 is given with its conserved first and last residue. Each record gives: V gene, clone size, D gene, J gene, CDR3 protein, CDR3 DNA. D genes are given only for firm matches. Not every row has a clone size; where given, it reads once, few, many or a size class.

v_call: TRBV28
clone_size: NA
d_call: TRBD1
j_call: TRBJ2-4
cdr3_aa: CATGPTGEKNIQYF
cdr3_nt: TGTGCCACCGGACCGACAGGGGAAAAAAACATTCAGTACTTC

v_call: TRBV12-3/TRBV12-4
clone_size: NA
d_call: TRBD1
j_call: TRBJ1-4
cdr3_aa: CASSHSTGPNEKLFF
cdr3_nt: TGTGCCAGCAGCCACTCGACAGGGCCTAATGAAAAACTGTTTTTT

v_call: TRBV11-2
clone_size: NA
d_call: NA
j_call: TRBJ1-3
cdr3_aa: CASSPQYLGNTIYF
cdr3_nt: TGTGCCAGCAGCCCCCAGTACCTTGGAAACACCATATATTTT

v_call: TRBV11-2
clone_size: NA
d_call: NA
j_call: TRBJ1-6
cdr3_aa: CASSLVAGGSYNSPLHF
cdr3_nt: TGTGCCAGCAGCTTAGTGGCCGGGGGCTCTTATAATTCACCCCTCCACTTT

v_call: TRBV12-3/TRBV12-4
clone_size: NA
d_call: NA
j_call: TRBJ1-2
cdr3_aa: CASSFRQGSYGYTF
cdr3_nt: TGTGCCAGCAGTTTCAGACAAGGTAGCTATGGCTACACCTTC

v_call: TRBV4-3
clone_size: few
d_call: NA
j_call: TRBJ2-5
cdr3_aa: CASSQWRVEKETQYF
cdr3_nt: TGCGCCAGCAGCCAATGGCGTGTGGAAAAAGAGACCCAGTACTTC

v_call: TRBV27
clone_size: NA
d_call: NA
j_call: TRBJ2-7
cdr3_aa: CASSLAWGGPYEQYF
cdr3_nt: TGTGCCAGCAGTCTCGCTTGGGGGGGGCCCTACGAGCAGTACTTC

v_call: TRBV18
clone_size: few
d_call: NA
j_call: TRBJ2-7
cdr3_aa: CASSLGAGGYNEQYF
cdr3_nt: TGTGCCAGCTCCCTCGGAGCCGGAGGTTATAACGAGCAGTACTTC

v_call: TRBV7-6
clone_size: NA
d_call: TRBD1
j_call: TRBJ2-5
cdr3_aa: CASSHTGGWETQYF
cdr3_nt: TGTGCCAGCAGCCACACAGGGGGGTGGGAGACCCAGTACTTC

v_call: TRBV7-2
clone_size: NA
d_call: TRBD1
j_call: TRBJ1-2
cdr3_aa: CASSLGTGVGYGYTF
cdr3_nt: TGTGCCAGCAGCCTTGGGACAGGGGTGGGTTATGGCTACACCTTC

v_call: TRBV2
clone_size: NA
d_call: NA
j_call: TRBJ2-7
cdr3_aa: CASKRAYEQYF
cdr3_nt: TGTGCCAGCAAGAGGGCCTACGAGCAGTACTTC

v_call: TRBV7-8
clone_size: few
d_call: TRBD2
j_call: TRBJ2-2
cdr3_aa: CASSLGTSGMRELFF
cdr3_nt: TGTGCCAGCAGCTTAGGGACTAGCGGGATGAGGGAGCTGTTTTTT

v_call: TRBV21-1
clone_size: NA
d_call: NA
j_call: TRBJ2-2
cdr3_aa: CASSGPGQGSPGSCFF
cdr3_nt: NA

v_call: TRBV7-9
clone_size: NA
d_call: NA
j_call: TRBJ1-1
cdr3_aa: CASSFTTTTEAFF
cdr3_nt: TGTGCCAGCAGCTTCACGACGACAACTGAAGCTTTCTTT

v_call: TRBV9
clone_size: many
d_call: NA
j_call: TRBJ2-7
cdr3_aa: CASSVRDASYEQYF
cdr3_nt: TGTGCCAGCAGCGTACGGGACGCGTCCTACGAGCAGTACTTC

v_call: TRBV12-3/TRBV12-4
clone_size: many
d_call: NA
j_call: TRBJ2-3
cdr3_aa: CASSSGTSTDTQYF
cdr3_nt: TGTGCCAGCAGTTCCGGGACTAGCACAGATACGCAGTATTTT

v_call: TRBV27
clone_size: few
d_call: TRBD2
j_call: TRBJ2-3
cdr3_aa: CASSPLAGGPSDTQYF
cdr3_nt: TGTGCCAGCAGTCCGCTAGCGGGAGGGCCGTCAGATACGCAGTATTTT

v_call: TRBV5-4
clone_size: NA
d_call: TRBD2
j_call: TRBJ2-1
cdr3_aa: CASSLTAGLATGGEQFF
cdr3_nt: TGTGCCAGCAGCTTAACAGCTGGGCTAGCTACGGGAGGTGAGCAGTTCTTC

v_call: TRBV7-9
clone_size: few
d_call: NA
j_call: TRBJ1-1
cdr3_aa: CASSGGLNTEAFF
cdr3_nt: TGTGCCAGCTCAGGAGGGTTGAACACTGAAGCTTTCTTT

v_call: TRBV6-5
clone_size: NA
d_call: TRBD1
j_call: TRBJ2-1
cdr3_aa: CASSPMAGTGVSNEQFF
cdr3_nt: TGTGCCAGCAGCCCCATGGCCGGGACAGGGGTGTCCAATGAGCAGTTCTTC

v_call: TRBV20-1
clone_size: few
d_call: NA
j_call: TRBJ1-3
cdr3_aa: CSARDPGRTGNTIYF
cdr3_nt: TGCAGTGCTAGAGATCCAGGTCGTACAGGAAACACCATATATTTT

v_call: TRBV12-3/TRBV12-4
clone_size: few
d_call: NA
j_call: TRBJ2-2
cdr3_aa: CATANSKGGELFF
cdr3_nt: TGTGCCACCGCAAACAGCAAAGGCGGGGAGCTGTTTTTT

v_call: TRBV2
clone_size: NA
d_call: NA
j_call: TRBJ2-3
cdr3_aa: CASSPELNTQYF
cdr3_nt: TGTGCCAGCTCCCCCGAACTGAATACGCAGTATTTT

v_call: TRBV4-1
clone_size: many
d_call: NA
j_call: TRBJ2-1
cdr3_aa: CASSQSDVQFF
cdr3_nt: TGCGCCAGCAGCCAAAGCGATGTGCAGTTCTTC

v_call: TRBV2
clone_size: NA
d_call: TRBD2
j_call: TRBJ2-7
cdr3_aa: CASSVPMGLAVLYEQYF
cdr3_nt: TGTGCCAGCAGTGTCCCAATGGGACTAGCGGTTCTCTACGAGCAGTACTTC

v_call: TRBV7-2
clone_size: NA
d_call: NA
j_call: TRBJ2-1
cdr3_aa: CASSQDRINEQFF
cdr3_nt: TGTGCCAGCAGCCAGGACAGAATAAATGAGCAGTTCTTC

v_call: TRBV29-1
clone_size: NA
d_call: NA
j_call: TRBJ2-7
cdr3_aa: CSVSGLRWEQYF
cdr3_nt: TGCAGCGTTTCAGGACTCCGCTGGGAGCAGTACTTC

v_call: TRBV7-9
clone_size: NA
d_call: NA
j_call: TRBJ2-1
cdr3_aa: CASSWAGFLEQFF
cdr3_nt: TGTGCCAGCAGCTGGGCGGGGTTCCTAGAGCAGTTCTTC

v_call: TRBV9
clone_size: NA
d_call: NA
j_call: TRBJ2-7
cdr3_aa: CASSVSTDPYEQYF
cdr3_nt: TGTGCCAGCAGCGTATCAACGGATCCCTACGAGCAGTACTTC

v_call: TRBV10-3
clone_size: NA
d_call: TRBD2
j_call: TRBJ2-3
cdr3_aa: CAIRTSGATDTQYF
cdr3_nt: TGTGCCATCAGGACTAGCGGGGCTACAGATACGCAGTATTTT

v_call: TRBV7-3
clone_size: few
d_call: NA
j_call: TRBJ1-1
cdr3_aa: CASSLGVWNTEAFF
cdr3_nt: TGTGCCAGCAGCTTAGGGGTGTGGAACACTGAAGCTTTCTTT

v_call: TRBV5-1
clone_size: NA
d_call: TRBD1
j_call: TRBJ1-1
cdr3_aa: CASTLGTGVLDTEAFF
cdr3_nt: TGCGCCAGCACCCTTGGGACAGGGGTGTTGGACACTGAAGCTTTCTTT

v_call: TRBV5-6
clone_size: few
d_call: NA
j_call: TRBJ1-2
cdr3_aa: CASSLRPGIYGYTF
cdr3_nt: TGTGCCAGCAGCTTGCGGCCTGGAATATATGGCTACACCTTC

v_call: TRBV5-1
clone_size: NA
d_call: NA
j_call: TRBJ2-7
cdr3_aa: CASSWNTGEQYF
cdr3_nt: TGCGCCAGCAGCTGGAATACGGGCGAGCAGTACTTC

v_call: TRBV12-3/TRBV12-4
clone_size: NA
d_call: NA
j_call: TRBJ2-7
cdr3_aa: CASSGGLSYEQYF
cdr3_nt: TGTGCCAGCAGTGGGGGACTTTCCTACGAGCAGTACTTC

v_call: TRBV5-1
clone_size: few
d_call: NA
j_call: TRBJ2-1
cdr3_aa: CASLSGVRGHREQFF
cdr3_nt: TGCGCCAGCCTGTCTGGGGTCCGCGGGCATCGGGAGCAGTTCTTC

v_call: TRBV7-3
clone_size: many
d_call: TRBD2
j_call: TRBJ2-2
cdr3_aa: CASSPGAGVETTGELFF
cdr3_nt: TGTGCCAGCAGCCCCGGGGCGGGGGTGGAGACCACCGGGGAGCTGTTTTTT

v_call: TRBV7-9
clone_size: NA
d_call: TRBD1
j_call: TRBJ2-7
cdr3_aa: CASRYGTALSYEQYF
cdr3_nt: TGTGCCAGCAGATACGGGACAGCCCTCTCCTACGAGCAGTACTTC

v_call: TRBV6-1
clone_size: few
d_call: NA
j_call: TRBJ1-1
cdr3_aa: CASSQDRRGLDTEAFF
cdr3_nt: TGTGCCAGCAGCCAAGACAGGAGGGGATTGGACACTGAAGCTTTCTTT

v_call: TRBV5-5
clone_size: once
d_call: NA
j_call: TRBJ1-2
cdr3_aa: CASSLVGAGRGYTF
cdr3_nt: TGTGCCAGCAGCTTGGTCGGGGCTGGACGTGGCTACACCTTC

v_call: TRBV20-1
clone_size: NA
d_call: TRBD1
j_call: TRBJ2-2
cdr3_aa: CSARDLQGSVGELFF
cdr3_nt: TGCAGTGCTAGAGATTTACAGGGGTCGGTCGGGGAGCTGTTTTTT

v_call: TRBV7-3
clone_size: many
d_call: NA
j_call: TRBJ2-1
cdr3_aa: CASSRDGAGEQFF
cdr3_nt: TGTGCCAGCAGCCGGGACGGGGCAGGTGAGCAGTTCTTC

v_call: TRBV7-2
clone_size: NA
d_call: TRBD2
j_call: TRBJ2-7
cdr3_aa: CASSLGLAGAEQYF
cdr3_nt: TGTGCCAGCAGCTTAGGGCTAGCGGGAGCCGAGCAGTACTTC

v_call: TRBV13
clone_size: NA
d_call: TRBD1
j_call: TRBJ1-5
cdr3_aa: CASSRGQGGSQPQHF
cdr3_nt: TGTGCCAGCAGCCGCGGACAGGGGGGAAGTCAGCCCCAGCATTTT